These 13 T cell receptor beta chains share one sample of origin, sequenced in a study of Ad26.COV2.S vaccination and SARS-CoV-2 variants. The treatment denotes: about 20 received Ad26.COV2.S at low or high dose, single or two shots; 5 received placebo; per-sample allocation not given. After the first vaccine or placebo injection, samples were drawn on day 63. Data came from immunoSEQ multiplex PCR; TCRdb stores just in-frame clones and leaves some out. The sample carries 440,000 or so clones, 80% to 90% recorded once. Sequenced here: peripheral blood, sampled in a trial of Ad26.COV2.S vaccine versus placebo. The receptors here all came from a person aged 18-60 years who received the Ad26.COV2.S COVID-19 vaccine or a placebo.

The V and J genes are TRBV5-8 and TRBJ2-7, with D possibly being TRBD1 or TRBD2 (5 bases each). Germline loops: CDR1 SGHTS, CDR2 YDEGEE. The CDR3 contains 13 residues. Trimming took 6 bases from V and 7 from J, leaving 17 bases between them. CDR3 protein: CASTSGRLMEQYF. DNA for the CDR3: TGTGCCAGCACCTCGGGACGGCTAATGGAGCAGTACTTC.

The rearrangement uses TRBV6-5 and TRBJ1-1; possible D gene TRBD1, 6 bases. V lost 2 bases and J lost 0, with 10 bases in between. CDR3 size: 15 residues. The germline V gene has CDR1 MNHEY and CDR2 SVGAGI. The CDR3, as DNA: TGTGCCAGCAGTTACCAGGGGACGGTGAACACTGAAGCTTTCTTT. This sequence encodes CASSYQGTVNTEAFF.

This CDR3 is CASRRDGNTEAFF. DNA of the CDR3: TGTGCCAGCAGACGGGACGGGAACACTGAAGCTTTCTTT. The chain combines TRBV12-3 or TRBV12-4 with TRBJ1-1, with D possibly being TRBD1 (5 bases). The CDR3 sequence is 13 residues long. V was clipped by 6 bases and J by 1 base, with 9 bases between them.

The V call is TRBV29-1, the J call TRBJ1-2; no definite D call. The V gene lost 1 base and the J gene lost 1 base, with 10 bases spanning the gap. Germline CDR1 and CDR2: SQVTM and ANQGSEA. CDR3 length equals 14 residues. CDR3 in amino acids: CSVEGRAINYGYTF. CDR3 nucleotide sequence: TGCAGCGTTGAAGGAAGGGCGATTAACTATGGCTACACCTTC.

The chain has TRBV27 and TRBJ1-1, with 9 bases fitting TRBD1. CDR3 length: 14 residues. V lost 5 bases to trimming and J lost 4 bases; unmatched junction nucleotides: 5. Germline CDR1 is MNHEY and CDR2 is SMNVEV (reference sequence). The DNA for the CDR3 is TGTGCCAGCAGTCAACAGGGGGCGCCCACTGAAGCTTTCTTT. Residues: CASSQQGAPTEAFF.

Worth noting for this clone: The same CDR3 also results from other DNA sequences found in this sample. The CDR3 is CASSRTGEQYF. CDR3 bases: TGTGCCAGCAGCCGGACAGGCGAGCAGTACTTC. The chain carries TRBV7-9 and TRBJ2-7; the match to TRBD1 covers 7 bases. The V segment lost 5 bases and the J segment 6 bases; nucleotides outside the gene matches: 1. The CDR3 is 11 residues long. Germline CDR1 SEHNR, CDR2 FQNEAQ (reference sequence).

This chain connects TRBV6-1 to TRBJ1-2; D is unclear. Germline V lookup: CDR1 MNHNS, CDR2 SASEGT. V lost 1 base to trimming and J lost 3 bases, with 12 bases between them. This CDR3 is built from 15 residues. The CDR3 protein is CASSEGFYADYGYTF. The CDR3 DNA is TGTGCCAGCAGTGAAGGGTTTTACGCAGACTATGGCTACACCTTC.

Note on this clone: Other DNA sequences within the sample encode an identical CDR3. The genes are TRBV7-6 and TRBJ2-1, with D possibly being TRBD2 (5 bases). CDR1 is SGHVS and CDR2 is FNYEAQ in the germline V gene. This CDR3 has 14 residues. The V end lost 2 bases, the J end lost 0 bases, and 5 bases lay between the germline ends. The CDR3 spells CASSLRGSYNEQFF. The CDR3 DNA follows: TGTGCCAGCAGCTTACGGGGCTCCTACAATGAGCAGTTCTTC.

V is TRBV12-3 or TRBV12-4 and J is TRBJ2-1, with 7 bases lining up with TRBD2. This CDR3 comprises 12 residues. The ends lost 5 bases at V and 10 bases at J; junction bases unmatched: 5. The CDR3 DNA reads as TGTGCCAGCAGTCGACTAGCCCACGAGCAGTTCTTC. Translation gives CASSRLAHEQFF.

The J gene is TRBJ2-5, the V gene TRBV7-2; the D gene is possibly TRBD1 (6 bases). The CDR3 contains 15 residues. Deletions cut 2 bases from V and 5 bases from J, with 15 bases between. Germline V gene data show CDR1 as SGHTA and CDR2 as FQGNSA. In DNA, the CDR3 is TGTGCCAGCAGCTTAAAGGGCAGGGGATCGGAGACCCAGTACTTC. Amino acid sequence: CASSLKGRGSETQYF.

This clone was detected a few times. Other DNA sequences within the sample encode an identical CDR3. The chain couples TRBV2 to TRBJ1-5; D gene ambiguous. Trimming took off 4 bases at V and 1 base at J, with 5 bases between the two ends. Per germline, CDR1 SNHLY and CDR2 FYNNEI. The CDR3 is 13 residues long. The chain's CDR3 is CASSGQSNQPQHF. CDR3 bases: TGTGCCAGCAGTGGACAAAGCAATCAGCCCCAGCATTTT. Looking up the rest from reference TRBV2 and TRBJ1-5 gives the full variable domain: EPEVTQTPSHQVTQMGQEVILRCVPISNHLYFYWYRQILGQKVEFLVSFYNNEISEKSEIFDDQFSVERPDGSNFTLKIRSTKLEDSAMYFCASSGQSNQPQHFGDGTRLSIL.

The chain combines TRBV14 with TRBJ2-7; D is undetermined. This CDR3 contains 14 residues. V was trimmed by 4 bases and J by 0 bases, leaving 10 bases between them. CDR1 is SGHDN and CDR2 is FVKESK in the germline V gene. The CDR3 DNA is TGTGCCAGCAGCCGGACGGTTAGCTCCTACGAGCAGTACTTC. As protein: CASSRTVSSYEQYF.

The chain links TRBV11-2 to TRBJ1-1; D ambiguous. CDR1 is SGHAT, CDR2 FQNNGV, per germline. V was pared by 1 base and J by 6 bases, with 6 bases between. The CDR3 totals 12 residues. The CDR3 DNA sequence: TGTGCCAGCAGCTTAGTGACCTCTGAAGCTTTCTTT. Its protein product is CASSLVTSEAFF.